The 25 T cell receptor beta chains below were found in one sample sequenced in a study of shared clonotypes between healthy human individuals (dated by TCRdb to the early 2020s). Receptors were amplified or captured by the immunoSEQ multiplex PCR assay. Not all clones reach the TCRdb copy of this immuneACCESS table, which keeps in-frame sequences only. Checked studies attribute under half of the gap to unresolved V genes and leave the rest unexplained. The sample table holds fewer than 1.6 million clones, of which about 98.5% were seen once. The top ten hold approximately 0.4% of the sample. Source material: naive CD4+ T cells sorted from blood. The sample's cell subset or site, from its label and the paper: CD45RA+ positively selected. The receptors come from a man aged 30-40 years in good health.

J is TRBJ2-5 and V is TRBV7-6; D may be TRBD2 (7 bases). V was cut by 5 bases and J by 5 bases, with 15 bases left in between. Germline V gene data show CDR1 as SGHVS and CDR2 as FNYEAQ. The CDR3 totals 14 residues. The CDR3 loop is CASSPRGGGETQYF. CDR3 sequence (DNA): TGTGCCAGCAGCCCTAGGGGGGGAGGGGAGACCCAGTACTTC.

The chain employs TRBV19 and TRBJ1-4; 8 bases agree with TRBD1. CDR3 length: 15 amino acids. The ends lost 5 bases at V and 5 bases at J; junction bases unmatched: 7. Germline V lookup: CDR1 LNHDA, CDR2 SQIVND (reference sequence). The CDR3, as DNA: TGTGCCAGTAGTCCGAGGACAGGGCTAAATGAAAAACTGTTTTTT. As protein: CASSPRTGLNEKLFF. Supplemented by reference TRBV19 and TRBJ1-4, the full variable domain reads DGGITQSPKYLFRKEGQNVTLSCEQNLNHDAMYWYRQDPGQGLRLIYYSQIVNDFQKGDIAEGYSVSREKKESFPLTVTSAQKNPTAFYLCASSPRTGLNEKLFFGSGTQLSVL.

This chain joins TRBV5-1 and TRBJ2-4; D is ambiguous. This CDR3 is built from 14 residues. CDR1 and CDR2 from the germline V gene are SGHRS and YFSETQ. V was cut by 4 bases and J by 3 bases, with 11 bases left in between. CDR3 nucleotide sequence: TGCGCCAGCAGCACTGACTCGAACAAAAACATTCAGTACTTC. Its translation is CASSTDSNKNIQYF.

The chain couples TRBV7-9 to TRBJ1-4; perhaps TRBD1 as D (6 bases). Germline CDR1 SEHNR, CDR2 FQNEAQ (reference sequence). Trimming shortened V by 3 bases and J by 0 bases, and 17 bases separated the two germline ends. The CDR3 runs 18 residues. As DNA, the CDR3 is TGTGCCAGCAGCTTGGCAGCGGGGACAACCCCAACTAATGAAAAACTGTTTTTT. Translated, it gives CASSLAAGTTPTNEKLFF. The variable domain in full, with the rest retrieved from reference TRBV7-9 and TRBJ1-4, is DTGVSQNPRHKITKRGQNVTFRCDPISEHNRLYWYRQTLGQGPEFLTYFQNEAQLEKSRLLSDRFSAERPKGSFSTLEIQRTEQGDSAMYLCASSLAAGTTPTNEKLFFGSGTQLSVL.

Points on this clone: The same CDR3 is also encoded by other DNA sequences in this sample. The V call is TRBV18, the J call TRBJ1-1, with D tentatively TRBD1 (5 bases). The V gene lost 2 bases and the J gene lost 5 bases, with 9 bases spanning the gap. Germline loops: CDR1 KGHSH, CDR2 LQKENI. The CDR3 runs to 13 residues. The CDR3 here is CASSPKGRTEAFF. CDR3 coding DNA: TGTGCCAGCTCACCAAAGGGGCGGACTGAAGCTTTCTTT.

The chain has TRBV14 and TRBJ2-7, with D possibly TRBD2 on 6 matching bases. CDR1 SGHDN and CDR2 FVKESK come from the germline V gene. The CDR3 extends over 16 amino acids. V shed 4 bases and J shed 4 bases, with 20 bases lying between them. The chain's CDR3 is CASSRFRRGEVYEQYF. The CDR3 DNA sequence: TGTGCCAGCAGCCGCTTTAGGCGGGGCGAGGTTTACGAGCAGTACTTC. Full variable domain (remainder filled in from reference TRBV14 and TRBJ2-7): EAGVTQFPSHSVIEKGQTVTLRCDPISGHDNLYWYRRVMGKEIKFLLHFVKESKQDESGMPNNRFLAERTGGTYSTLKVQPAELEDSGVYFCASSRFRRGEVYEQYFGPGTRLTVT.

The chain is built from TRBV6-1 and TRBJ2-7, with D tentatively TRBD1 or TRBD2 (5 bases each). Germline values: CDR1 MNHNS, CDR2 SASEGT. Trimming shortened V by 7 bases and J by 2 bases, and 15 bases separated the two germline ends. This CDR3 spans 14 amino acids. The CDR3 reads CASTLGALTYEQYF. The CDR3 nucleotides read TGTGCCAGCACACTAGGGGCCTTAACCTACGAGCAGTACTTC.

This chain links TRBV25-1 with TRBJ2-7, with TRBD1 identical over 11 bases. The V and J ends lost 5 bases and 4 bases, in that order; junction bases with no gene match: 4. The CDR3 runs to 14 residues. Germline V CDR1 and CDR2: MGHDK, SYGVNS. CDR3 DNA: TGTGCCAGCAGTCAGGACAGGGGGCCGTACGAGCAGTACTTC. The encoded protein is CASSQDRGPYEQYF.

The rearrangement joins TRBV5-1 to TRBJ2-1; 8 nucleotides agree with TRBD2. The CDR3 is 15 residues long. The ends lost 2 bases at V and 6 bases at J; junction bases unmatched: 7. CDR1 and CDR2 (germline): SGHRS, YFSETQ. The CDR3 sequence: CASSFQAGVTNEQFF. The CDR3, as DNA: TGCGCCAGCAGCTTTCAAGCGGGAGTCACCAATGAGCAGTTCTTC.

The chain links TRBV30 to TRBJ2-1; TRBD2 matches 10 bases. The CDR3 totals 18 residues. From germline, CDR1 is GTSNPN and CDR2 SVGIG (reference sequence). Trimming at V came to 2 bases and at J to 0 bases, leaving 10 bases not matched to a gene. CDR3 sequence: CAWSNLAGVGSSYNEQFF. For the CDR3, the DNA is TGTGCCTGGAGTAATCTAGCGGGAGTAGGGAGCTCCTACAATGAGCAGTTCTTC.

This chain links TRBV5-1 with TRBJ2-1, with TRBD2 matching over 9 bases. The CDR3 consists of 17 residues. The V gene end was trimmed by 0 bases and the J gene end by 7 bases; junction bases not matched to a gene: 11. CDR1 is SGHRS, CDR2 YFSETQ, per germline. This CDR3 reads CASSLARRIAGDNEQFF. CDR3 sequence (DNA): TGCGCCAGCAGCTTGGCCCGGCGAATAGCGGGAGATAATGAGCAGTTCTTC.

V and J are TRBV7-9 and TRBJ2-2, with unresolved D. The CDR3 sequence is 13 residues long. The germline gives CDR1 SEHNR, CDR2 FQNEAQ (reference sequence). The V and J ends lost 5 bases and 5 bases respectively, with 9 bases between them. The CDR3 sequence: CASSATQTGELFF. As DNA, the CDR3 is TGTGCCAGCAGCGCCACACAGACCGGGGAGCTGTTTTTT.

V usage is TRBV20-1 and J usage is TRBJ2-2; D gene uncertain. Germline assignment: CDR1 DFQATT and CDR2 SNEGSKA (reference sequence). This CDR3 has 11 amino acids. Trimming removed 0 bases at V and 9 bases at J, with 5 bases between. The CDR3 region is CSARDVRELFF. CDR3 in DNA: TGCAGTGCTAGAGATGTCCGGGAGCTGTTTTTT.

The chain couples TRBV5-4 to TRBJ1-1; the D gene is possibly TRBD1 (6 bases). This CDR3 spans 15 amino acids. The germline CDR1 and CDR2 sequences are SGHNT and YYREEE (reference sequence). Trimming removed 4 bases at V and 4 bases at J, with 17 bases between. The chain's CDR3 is CASSPEGGRSTEAFF. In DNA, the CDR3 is TGTGCCAGCAGCCCGGAGGGGGGCAGGAGCACTGAAGCTTTCTTT.

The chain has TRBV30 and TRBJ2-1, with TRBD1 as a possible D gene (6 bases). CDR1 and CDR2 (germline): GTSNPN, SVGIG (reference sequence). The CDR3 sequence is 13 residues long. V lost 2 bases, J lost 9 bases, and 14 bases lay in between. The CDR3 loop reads CAWSQLGGGEQFF. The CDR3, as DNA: TGTGCCTGGAGTCAGTTAGGGGGTGGTGAGCAGTTCTTC.

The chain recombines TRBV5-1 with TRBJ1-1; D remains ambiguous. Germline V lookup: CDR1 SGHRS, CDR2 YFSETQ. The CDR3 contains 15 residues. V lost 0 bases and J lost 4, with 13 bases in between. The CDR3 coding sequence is TGCGCCAGCAGCTTGGAGGCCACCAGGAGCACTGAAGCTTTCTTT. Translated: CASSLEATRSTEAFF.

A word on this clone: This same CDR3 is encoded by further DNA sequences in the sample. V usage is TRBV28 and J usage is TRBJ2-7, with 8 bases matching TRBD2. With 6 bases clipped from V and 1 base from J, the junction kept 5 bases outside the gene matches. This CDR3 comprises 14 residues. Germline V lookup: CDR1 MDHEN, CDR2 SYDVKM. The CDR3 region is CASRGSGRSYEQYF. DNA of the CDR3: TGTGCCAGCAGGGGAAGCGGGAGATCCTACGAGCAGTACTTC.

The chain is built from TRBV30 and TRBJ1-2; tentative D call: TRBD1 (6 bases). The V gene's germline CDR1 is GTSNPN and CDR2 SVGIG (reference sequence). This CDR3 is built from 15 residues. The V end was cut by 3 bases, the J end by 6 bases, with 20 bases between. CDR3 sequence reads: CAWSQRGNRIDGYTF. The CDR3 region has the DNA TGTGCCTGGAGCCAAAGGGGGAATAGAATAGATGGCTACACCTTC.

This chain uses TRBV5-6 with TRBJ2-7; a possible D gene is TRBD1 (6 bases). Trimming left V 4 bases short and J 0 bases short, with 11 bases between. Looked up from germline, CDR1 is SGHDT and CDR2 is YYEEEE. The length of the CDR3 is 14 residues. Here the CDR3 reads CASSLGTFSYEQYF. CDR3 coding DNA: TGTGCCAGCAGCCTGGGGACATTCTCCTACGAGCAGTACTTC.

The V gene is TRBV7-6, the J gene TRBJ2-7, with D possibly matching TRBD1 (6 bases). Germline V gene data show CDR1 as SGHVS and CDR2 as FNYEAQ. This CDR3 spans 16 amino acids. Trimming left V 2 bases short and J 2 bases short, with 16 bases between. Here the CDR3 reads CASSLSFGQITYEQYF. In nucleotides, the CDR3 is TGTGCCAGCAGCTTAAGTTTCGGACAGATCACCTACGAGCAGTACTTC.

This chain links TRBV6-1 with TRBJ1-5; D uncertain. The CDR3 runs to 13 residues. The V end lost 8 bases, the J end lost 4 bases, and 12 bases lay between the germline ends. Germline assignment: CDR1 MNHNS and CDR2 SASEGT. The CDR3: CASLGFTNQPQHF. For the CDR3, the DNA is TGTGCCAGCTTAGGGTTTACTAATCAGCCCCAGCATTTT.

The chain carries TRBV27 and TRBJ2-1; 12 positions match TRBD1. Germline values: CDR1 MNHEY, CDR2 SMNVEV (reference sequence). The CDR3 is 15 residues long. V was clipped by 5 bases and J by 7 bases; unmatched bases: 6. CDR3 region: CASSTRDRGRNEQFF. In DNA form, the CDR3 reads TGTGCCAGCAGTACCCGGGACAGGGGGCGGAATGAGCAGTTCTTC.

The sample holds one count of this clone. CDR3 amino acids: CASSPGTGTYEQYF. The CDR3 DNA follows: TGTGCCAGCAGCCCCGGGACAGGGACCTACGAGCAGTACTTC. This sequence joins TRBV5-4 and TRBJ2-7; 9 positions agree with TRBD1. Germline V lookup: CDR1 SGHNT, CDR2 YYREEE (reference sequence). J lost 2 bases, V lost 4 bases, and 4 bases had no gene match. This CDR3 is 14 amino acids long.

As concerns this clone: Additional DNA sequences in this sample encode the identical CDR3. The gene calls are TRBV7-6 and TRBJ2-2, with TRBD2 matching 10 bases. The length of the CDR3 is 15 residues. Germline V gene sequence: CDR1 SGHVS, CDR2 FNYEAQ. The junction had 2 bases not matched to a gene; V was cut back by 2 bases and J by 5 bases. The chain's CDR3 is CASSLTSGNTGELFF. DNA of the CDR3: TGTGCCAGCAGCTTAACTAGCGGGAATACCGGGGAGCTGTTTTTT. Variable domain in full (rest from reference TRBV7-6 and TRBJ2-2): GAGVSQSPRYKVTKRGQDVALRCDPISGHVSLYWYRQALGQGPEFLTYFNYEAQQDKSGLPNDRFSAERPEGSISTLTIQRTEQRDSAMYRCASSLTSGNTGELFFGEGSRLTVL.

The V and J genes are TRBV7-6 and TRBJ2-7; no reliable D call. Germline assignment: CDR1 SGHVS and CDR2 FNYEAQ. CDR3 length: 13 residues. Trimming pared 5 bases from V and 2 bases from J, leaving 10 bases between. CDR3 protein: CASSPTPPYEQYF. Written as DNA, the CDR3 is TGTGCCAGCAGCCCAACACCTCCCTACGAGCAGTACTTC.